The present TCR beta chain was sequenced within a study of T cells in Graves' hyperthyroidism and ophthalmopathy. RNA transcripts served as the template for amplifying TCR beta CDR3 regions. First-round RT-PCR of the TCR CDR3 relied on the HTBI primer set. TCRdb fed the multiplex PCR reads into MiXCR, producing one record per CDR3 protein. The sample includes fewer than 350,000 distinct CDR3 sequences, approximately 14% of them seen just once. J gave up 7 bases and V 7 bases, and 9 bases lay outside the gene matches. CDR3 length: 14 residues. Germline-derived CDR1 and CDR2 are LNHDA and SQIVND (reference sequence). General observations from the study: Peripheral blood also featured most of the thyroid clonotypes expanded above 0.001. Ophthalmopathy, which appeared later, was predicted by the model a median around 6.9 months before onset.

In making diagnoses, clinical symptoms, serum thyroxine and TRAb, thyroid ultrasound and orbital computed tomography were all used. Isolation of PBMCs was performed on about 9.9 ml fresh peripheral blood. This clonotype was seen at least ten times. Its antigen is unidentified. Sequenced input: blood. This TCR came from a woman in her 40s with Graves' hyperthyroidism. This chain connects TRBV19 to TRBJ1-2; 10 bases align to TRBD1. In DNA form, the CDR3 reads TGTGCCAGTATCGCCGGGACAGGGGCCTTTGGCTACACCTTC. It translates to CASIAGTGAFGYTF.